A few counts support the clone carrying this T cell receptor beta chain. The antigen is not known. This sample is drawn from a study of T-cell reconstitution after alpha-beta-depleted transplantation in children. General observations from the study: Several hundred expanded graft clones reportedly supplied alpha-beta T cells about two months after transplant. Some patients' high day-60 TCRbeta diversity was attributed to recipient cells surviving conditioning.

The library targeted TCRbeta and was prepared with unique molecular identifiers. TCRdb analysed the PCR reads with MiXCR anew, one entry per CDR3 protein. This table has fewer than 550,000 distinct CDR3 sequences, about a sixth appearing once. Looked up from germline, CDR1 is ENHRY and CDR2 is SYGVKD. The V and J ends lost 3 bases and 11 bases, in that order; junction bases with no gene match: 4. The CDR3 spans 12 residues. The TCR originated in a boy under three years old who had a stem cell transplant for Wiskott-Aldrich syndrome, so the T cells may come from the graft donor. The chain carries TRBV10-3 and TRBJ1-5, with TRBD1 matching over 7 bases. The sequencing used PBMCs, mostly from graft donor cells, collected 360 days after TCRalphabeta/CD19-depleted stem cell transplant. CDR3 sequence reads: CAISDPGGAQHF. The CDR3 nucleotides read TGTGCCATCAGTGACCCAGGGGGGGCCCAGCATTTT.